This TCR beta chain was obtained from a study of CD8 T cells in ankylosing spondylitis. Germline V gene data show CDR1 as KGHSH and CDR2 as LQKENI. V was shortened by 2 bases and J by 5 bases, with 15 bases between the two germline ends. CDR3 size: 15 residues. It was by quantitative 5'-RACE with molecular barcodes that TCR beta libraries were made. In TCRdb, the 5' RACE reads were re-called with MiXCR into one record per CDR3 protein. The table has under 450,000 distinct CDR3 sequences, 15% to 20% seen once. As to this clonotype: Its antigen is not identified.

Findings and caveats of the study: In ankylosing spondylitis blood, a motif of roughly 8 highly homologous TCR beta variants appeared characteristic. Some of the motif variants had earlier been found in reactive arthritis patients' fluid and blood. Clones linked with disease were CD8+ and fairly uncommon in the peripheral blood. There was reportedly significant enrichment of clones that were disease-linked in matched ankylosing spondylitis synovial fluid.

This sequence originates from a male donor with ankylosing spondylitis. This rearrangement joins TRBV18 to TRBJ1-1; D may be TRBD1 (5 bases). The material sequenced was blood, either unsorted or a sorted T cell fraction (not recorded which). In DNA, the CDR3 is TGTGCCAGCTCACCAGGAGTTGCAGGGAGAACTGAAGCTTTCTTT. Protein sequence: CASSPGVAGRTEAFF.